The present T cell receptor beta chain was sequenced within a study of CD8 T cells in ankylosing spondylitis (dated by TCRdb to about 2017). The study in broad terms: To find TCR variants linked to disease, the study profiled T cell receptor beta repertoires in ankylosing spondylitis patients and healthy donors. The full study cohort comprised about 25 ankylosing spondylitis patients and some 110 healthy donors. Peripheral blood samples were taken, and synovial fluid was additionally collected from ankylosing spondylitis patients.

From the cysteine through the phenylalanine, the CDR3 covers 13 amino acids. The kept DNA is CDR3 alone, 39 bases in frame from the first base. CDR1 and CDR2 (DFQATT, SNEGSKA) derive from the germline V gene (reference sequence). At the junction V is shortened by 3 bases and J by 6 bases, with 12 bases in between. These reads were obtained on an Illumina HiSeq 2500. Quantitative 5'-RACE with molecular barcodes was used to prepare TCR beta libraries. Per the original workflow: To identify disease-linked TCR variants, a new computational method was used, one built on a probabilistic model of VDJ rearrangement. TCRdb reran the public reads through fastp at Q25 and MiXCR, keeping productive beta chains. Rows are unified per CDR3 protein, each entry keeping the most common DNA and genes. TCRdb, not the authors, supplied the V and J calls. In all, the sample holds 250,000 or so distinct CDR3 sequences, and roughly a quarter of those were seen once. The ten largest clones represent 0.61% of the sample.

Comments on this clonotype: No antigen is known for it. No qualities accompany the bases; no much larger clone lies one base away.

The full study reports these points: A TCR beta motif of eight highly homologous amino acid variants appeared characteristic of blood from ankylosing spondylitis patients. The disease-linked clones had a CD8+ phenotype and were found at relatively low frequencies in peripheral blood. Some TCR beta motif variants had previously been reported in synovial fluid and blood of reactive arthritis patients, which suggested common disease-initiation mechanisms. The disease-linked clones were reported as significantly enriched in matched synovial fluid samples from ankylosing spondylitis patients.

This receptor was identified in a male donor with ankylosing spondylitis or in good health (not recorded which). The sequenced sample was blood, either unsorted or a sorted T cell fraction (not recorded which). The chain employs TRBV20-1 and TRBJ2-1; perhaps TRBD1 is the D gene, with 6 bases matching. In nucleotide form, the sequence is TGCAGTGCTAGTCTCAGGGGTTTCAATGAGCAGTTCTTC. It codes for CSASLRGFNEQFF.